This passage covers 5 T cell receptor beta chains from one sample sequenced in a study of CD8 T cells in Susac syndrome (dated by TCRdb to between 2017 and 2020). The library was prepared using the immunoSEQ multiplex PCR assay. RNA was extracted with the RNeasy kit and roughly 0.45 to 1 ug was reverse transcribed using random hexamers. Through fastp at Q25 and MiXCR, TCRdb rebuilt clones from the public reads, retaining in-frame beta chains. Records with the same CDR3 protein are collapsed into one entry carrying the most frequent genes and DNA. Within this sample are 400,000 or so distinct CDR3 sequences, with approximately 85% of them counted one time only. About 0.12% of the sample is in the top ten clones. Sequencing used CD8+ T cells from PBMCs. All receptors come from a human donor with multiple sclerosis.

The genes are TRBV7-9 and TRBJ2-7; 14 bases agree with TRBD2. J gave up 2 bases and V 4 bases, and 4 bases lay outside the gene matches. The CDR3 extends over 16 amino acids. The germline V gene encodes CDR1 SEHNR and CDR2 FQNEAQ (reference sequence). As DNA, the CDR3 is TGTGCCAGCAGCTATGGGACTAGCGGGAGCCCCTACGAGCAGTACTTC. Encoded protein: CASSYGTSGSPYEQYF.

This clonotype was counted between two and nine times. The chain recombines TRBV6-1 with TRBJ2-7; possible D gene TRBD1, 5 bases. Germline V gene sequence: CDR1 MNHNS, CDR2 SASEGT. There are 14 residues in the CDR3. The V and J ends lost 4 bases and 4 bases respectively, with 14 bases between them. The CDR3 DNA sequence: TGTGCCAGCAGTGGCAGGGTGTTGGGGTACGAGCAGTACTTC. Its translation is CASSGRVLGYEQYF.

This chain connects TRBV9 to TRBJ2-1; D is possibly TRBD2 (5 bases). The length of the CDR3 is 15 residues. Germline loops: CDR1 SGDLS, CDR2 YYNGEE. Trimming left V 3 bases short and J 3 bases short, with 13 bases between. CDR3 DNA: TGTGCCAGCAGCGGCGCCGGAGGCGTCTACAATGAGCAGTTCTTC. Translating it yields CASSGAGGVYNEQFF.

The chain carries TRBV2 and TRBJ1-2, with unresolved D. V was trimmed by 2 bases and J by 6 bases, leaving 7 bases between them. Germline lookup yields CDR1 SNHLY and CDR2 FYNNEI. The CDR3 is 12 amino acids. The CDR3 DNA is TGTGCCAGCAGTGAACGCGGGGATGGCTACACCTTC. Encoded protein: CASSERGDGYTF.

The chain carries TRBV6-6 and TRBJ2-1; perhaps TRBD2 as D (6 bases). CDR1 and CDR2 (germline): MNHNY, SVGAGI (reference sequence). CDR3 length: 12 residues. Trimming removed 2 bases from V and 9 bases from J, with 8 bases in between. The CDR3 sequence: CASSYPEGEQFF. In DNA, the CDR3 is TGTGCCAGCAGTTACCCGGAGGGTGAGCAGTTCTTC.